This T cell receptor (beta chain) originates from a study of control samples from healthy donors and cancer patients. The trim removed 4 bases at V and 2 bases at J, leaving 2 bases unmatched. There are 14 residues in the CDR3. The germline V gene encodes CDR1 SGHDT and CDR2 YYEEEE. Method: immunoSEQ multiplex PCR; TCRdb's copy keeps in-frame clones and lacks some. The sample lists roughly 450,000 clones, about 93% seen once, with around 6.4% in the top ten. This clonotype was obtained from a man aged 35-49 years with head and neck cancer. The chain is built from TRBV5-6 and TRBJ1-3; 8 bases map to TRBD1. The sample was PBMCs. CDR3 sequence: CASSMDRAGNTIYF. CDR3 DNA sequence: TGTGCCAGCAGCATGGACAGGGCTGGAAACACCATATATTTT. Supplemented by reference TRBV5-6 and TRBJ1-3, the full variable domain reads DAGVTQSPTHLIKTRGQQVTLRCSPKSGHDTVSWYQQALGQGPQFIFQYYEEEERQRGNFPDRFSGHQFPNYSSELNVNALLLGDSALYLCASSMDRAGNTIYFGEGSWLTVV.